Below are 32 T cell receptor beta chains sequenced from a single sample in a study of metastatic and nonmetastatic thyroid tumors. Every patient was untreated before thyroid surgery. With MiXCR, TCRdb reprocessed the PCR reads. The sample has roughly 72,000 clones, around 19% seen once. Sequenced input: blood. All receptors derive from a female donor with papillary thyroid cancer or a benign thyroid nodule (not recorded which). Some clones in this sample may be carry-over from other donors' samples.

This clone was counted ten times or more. The CDR3 DNA sequence: TGTGCCAGCAGCGAGGGGCCGGGACAGGGCTCTGGAAACACCATATATTTT. Its protein product is CASSEGPGQGSGNTIYF. This chain uses TRBV9 with TRBJ1-3; TRBD1 aligns across 9 bases. The CDR3 runs to 17 residues. The trim removed 3 bases at V and 0 bases at J, leaving 7 bases unmatched. Germline-derived CDR1 and CDR2 are SGDLS and YYNGEE.

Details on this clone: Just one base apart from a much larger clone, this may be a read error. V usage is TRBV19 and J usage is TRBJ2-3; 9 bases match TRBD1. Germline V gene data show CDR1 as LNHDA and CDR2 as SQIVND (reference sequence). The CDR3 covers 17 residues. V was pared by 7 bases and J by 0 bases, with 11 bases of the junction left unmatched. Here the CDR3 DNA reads TGTGCCAGTACGCTAAGGGGACAGGGACAAAGCACAGATACGCAGTATTTT. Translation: CASTLRGQGQSTDTQYF.

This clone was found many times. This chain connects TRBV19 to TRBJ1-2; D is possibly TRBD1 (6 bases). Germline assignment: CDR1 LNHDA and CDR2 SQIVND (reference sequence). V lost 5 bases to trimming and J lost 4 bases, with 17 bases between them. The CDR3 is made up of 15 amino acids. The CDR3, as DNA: TGTGCCAGTAGTGTAACAGGGTTGATCGGCTATGGCTACACCTTC. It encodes CASSVTGLIGYGYTF. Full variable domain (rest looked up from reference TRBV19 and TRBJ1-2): DGGITQSPKYLFRKEGQNVTLSCEQNLNHDAMYWYRQDPGQGLRLIYYSQIVNDFQKGDIAEGYSVSREKKESFPLTVTSAQKNPTAFYLCASSVTGLIGYGYTFGSGTRLTVV.

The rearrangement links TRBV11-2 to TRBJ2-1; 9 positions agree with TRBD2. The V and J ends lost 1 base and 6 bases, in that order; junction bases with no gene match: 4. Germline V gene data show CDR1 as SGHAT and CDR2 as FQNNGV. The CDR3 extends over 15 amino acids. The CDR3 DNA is TGTGCCAGCAGCTTAGGTCCGGGACTAGCCAATGAGCAGTTCTTC. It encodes CASSLGPGLANEQFF. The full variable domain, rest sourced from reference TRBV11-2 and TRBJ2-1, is EAGVAQSPRYKIIEKRQSVAFWCNPISGHATLYWYQQILGQGPKLLIQFQNNGVVDDSQLPKDRFSAERLKGVDSTLKIQPAKLEDSAVYLCASSLGPGLANEQFFGPGTRLTVL.

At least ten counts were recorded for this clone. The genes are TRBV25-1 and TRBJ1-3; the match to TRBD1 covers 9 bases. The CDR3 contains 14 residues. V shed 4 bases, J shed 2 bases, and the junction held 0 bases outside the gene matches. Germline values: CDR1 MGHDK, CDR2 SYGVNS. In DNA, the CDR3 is TGTGCCAGCAGTGGACAGGGGGCTGGAAACACCATATATTTT. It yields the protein CASSGQGAGNTIYF.

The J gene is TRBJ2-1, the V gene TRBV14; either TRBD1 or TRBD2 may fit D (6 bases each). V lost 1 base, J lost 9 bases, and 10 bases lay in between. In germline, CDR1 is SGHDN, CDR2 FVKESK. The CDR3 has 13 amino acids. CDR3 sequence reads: CASSQAGAGEQFF. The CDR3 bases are TGTGCCAGCAGCCAAGCGGGGGCTGGTGAGCAGTTCTTC. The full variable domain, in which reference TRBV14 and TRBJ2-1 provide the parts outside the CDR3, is EAGVTQFPSHSVIEKGQTVTLRCDPISGHDNLYWYRRVMGKEIKFLLHFVKESKQDESGMPNNRFLAERTGGTYSTLKVQPAELEDSGVYFCASSQAGAGEQFFGPGTRLTVL.

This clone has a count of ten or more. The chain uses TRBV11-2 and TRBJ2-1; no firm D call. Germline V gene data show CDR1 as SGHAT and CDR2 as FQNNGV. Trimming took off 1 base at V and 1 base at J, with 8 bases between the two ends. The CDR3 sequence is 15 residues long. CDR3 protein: CASSLVGQSYNEQFF. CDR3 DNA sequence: TGTGCCAGCAGCTTAGTCGGGCAGTCCTACAATGAGCAGTTCTTC.

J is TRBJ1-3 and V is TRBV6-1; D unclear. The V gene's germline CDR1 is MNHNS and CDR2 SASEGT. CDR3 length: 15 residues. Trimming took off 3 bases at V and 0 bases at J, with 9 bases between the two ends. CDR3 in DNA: TGTGCCAGCAGTGAGCCCGGGAACTCTGGAAACACCATATATTTT. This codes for CASSEPGNSGNTIYF.

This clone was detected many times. For the CDR3, the DNA is TGTGCCAGCAGTGAACGGGGACAGAACACTGAAGCTTTCTTT. Translation: CASSERGQNTEAFF. This chain joins TRBV2 and TRBJ1-1; maybe TRBD1 (6 bases). V dropped 2 bases and J dropped 1 base, with 8 bases sitting between them. The CDR3 extends over 14 amino acids. The V gene's germline CDR1 is SNHLY and CDR2 FYNNEI.

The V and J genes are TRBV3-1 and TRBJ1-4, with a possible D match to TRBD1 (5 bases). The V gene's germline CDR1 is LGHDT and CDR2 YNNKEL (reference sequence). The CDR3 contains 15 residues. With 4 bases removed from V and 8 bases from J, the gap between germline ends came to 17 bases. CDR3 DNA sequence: TGTGCCAGCAGCCCATCCGGGACGTCCCGAGAAAAACTGTTTTTT. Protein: CASSPSGTSREKLFF.

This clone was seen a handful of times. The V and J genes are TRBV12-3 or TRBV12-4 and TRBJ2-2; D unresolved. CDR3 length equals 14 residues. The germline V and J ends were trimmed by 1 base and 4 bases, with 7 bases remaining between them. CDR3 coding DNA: TGTGCCAGCAGTTTAGTGGGTGGCACCGGGGAGCTGTTTTTT. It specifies CASSLVGGTGELFF.

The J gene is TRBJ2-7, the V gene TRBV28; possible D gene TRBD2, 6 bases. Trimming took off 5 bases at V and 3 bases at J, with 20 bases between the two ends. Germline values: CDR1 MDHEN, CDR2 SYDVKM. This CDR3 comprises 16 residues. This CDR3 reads CASSTERGSGLYEQYF. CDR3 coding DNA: TGTGCCAGCAGTACCGAACGGGGTAGCGGACTCTACGAGCAGTACTTC.

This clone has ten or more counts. The CDR3 region is CASARETQYF. Written as DNA, the CDR3 is TGTGCCAGCGCTAGGGAGACCCAGTACTTC. This chain connects TRBV6-1 to TRBJ2-5; D is uncertain. Germline assignment: CDR1 MNHNS and CDR2 SASEGT. Trimming took 8 bases from V and 5 from J, leaving 6 bases between them. This CDR3 has 10 residues.

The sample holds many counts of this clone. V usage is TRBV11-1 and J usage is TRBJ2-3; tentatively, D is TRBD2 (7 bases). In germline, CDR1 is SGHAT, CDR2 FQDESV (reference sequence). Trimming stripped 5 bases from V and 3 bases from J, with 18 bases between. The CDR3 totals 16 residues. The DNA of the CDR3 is TGTGCCAGCAGCCCCCCTGGGGGAGGGGGGACAGATACGCAGTATTTT. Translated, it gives CASSPPGGGGTDTQYF.

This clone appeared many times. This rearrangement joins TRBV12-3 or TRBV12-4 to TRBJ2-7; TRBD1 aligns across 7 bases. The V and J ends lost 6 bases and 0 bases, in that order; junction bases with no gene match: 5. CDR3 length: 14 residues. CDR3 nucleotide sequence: TGTGCCAGCAGCCGGGACAGCTTCTCCTACGAGCAGTACTTC. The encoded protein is CASSRDSFSYEQYF.

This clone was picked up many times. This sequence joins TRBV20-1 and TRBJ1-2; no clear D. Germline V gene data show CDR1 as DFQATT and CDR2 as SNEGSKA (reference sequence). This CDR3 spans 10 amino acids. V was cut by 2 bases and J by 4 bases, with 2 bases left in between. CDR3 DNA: TGCAGTGCTAGACCCTATGGCTACACCTTC. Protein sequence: CSARPYGYTF.

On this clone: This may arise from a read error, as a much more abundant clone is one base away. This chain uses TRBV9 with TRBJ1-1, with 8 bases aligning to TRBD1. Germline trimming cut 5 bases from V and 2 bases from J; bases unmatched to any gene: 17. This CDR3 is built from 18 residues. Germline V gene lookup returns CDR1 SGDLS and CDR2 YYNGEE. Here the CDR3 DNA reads TGTGCCAGCAGTGATTCTCAGGGACAGGAAGGGCTAAACACTGAAGCTTTCTTT. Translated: CASSDSQGQEGLNTEAFF.

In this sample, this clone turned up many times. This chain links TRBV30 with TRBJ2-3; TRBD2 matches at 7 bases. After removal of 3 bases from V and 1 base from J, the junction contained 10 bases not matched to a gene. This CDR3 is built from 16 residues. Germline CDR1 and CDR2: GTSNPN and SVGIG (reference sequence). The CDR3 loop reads CAWRPSFTSGTDTQYF. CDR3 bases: TGTGCCTGGAGACCTTCTTTCACTAGCGGCACAGATACGCAGTATTTT.

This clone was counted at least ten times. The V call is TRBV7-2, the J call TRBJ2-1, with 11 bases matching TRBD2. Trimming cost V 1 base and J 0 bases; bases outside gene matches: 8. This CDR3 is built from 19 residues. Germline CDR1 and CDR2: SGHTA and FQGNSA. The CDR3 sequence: CASSLGLAGGFSSYNEQFF. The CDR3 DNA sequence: TGTGCCAGCAGCTTAGGGCTAGCGGGAGGCTTTAGCTCCTACAATGAGCAGTTCTTC.

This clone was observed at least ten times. CDR3: CASSADRYSGNTIYF. CDR3 nucleotides: TGTGCCAGCAGTGCTGACAGGTACTCTGGAAACACCATATATTTT. The J gene is TRBJ1-3, the V gene TRBV2; a possible D gene is TRBD1 (6 bases). CDR3 length: 15 residues. CDR1 is SNHLY, CDR2 FYNNEI, per germline. Trimming took 4 bases from V and 0 from J, leaving 10 bases between them.

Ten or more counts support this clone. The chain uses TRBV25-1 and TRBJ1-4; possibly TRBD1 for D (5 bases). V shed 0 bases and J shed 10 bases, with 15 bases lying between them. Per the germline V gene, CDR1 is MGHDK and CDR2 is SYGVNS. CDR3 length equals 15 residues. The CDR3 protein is CASSEYRGAQGKLFF. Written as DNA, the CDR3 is TGTGCCAGCAGTGAATATCGTGGGGCTCAAGGAAAACTGTTTTTT.

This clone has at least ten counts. The CDR3 bases are TGTGCCAGCAGCGTTTCCCAGGGGGTCTACGAGCAGTACTTC. It codes for CASSVSQGVYEQYF. This rearrangement joins TRBV9 to TRBJ2-7; TRBD1 matches 7 bases. Germline loops: CDR1 SGDLS, CDR2 YYNGEE. The CDR3 totals 14 residues. The ends lost 2 bases at V and 3 bases at J; junction bases unmatched: 5.

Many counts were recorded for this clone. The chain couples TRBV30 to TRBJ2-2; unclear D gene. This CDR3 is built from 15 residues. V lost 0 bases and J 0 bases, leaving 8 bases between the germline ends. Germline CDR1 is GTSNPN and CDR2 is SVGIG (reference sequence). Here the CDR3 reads CAWSVLDSNTGELFF. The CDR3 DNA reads TGTGCCTGGAGTGTACTCGACTCGAACACCGGGGAGCTGTTTTTT.

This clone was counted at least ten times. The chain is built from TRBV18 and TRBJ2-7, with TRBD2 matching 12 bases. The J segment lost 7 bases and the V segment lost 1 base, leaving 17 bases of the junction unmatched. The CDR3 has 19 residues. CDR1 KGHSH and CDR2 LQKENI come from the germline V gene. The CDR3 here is CASSPLFTASGRAPGEQYF. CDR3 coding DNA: TGTGCCAGCTCACCACTGTTCACAGCTAGCGGGAGGGCCCCTGGGGAGCAGTACTTC.

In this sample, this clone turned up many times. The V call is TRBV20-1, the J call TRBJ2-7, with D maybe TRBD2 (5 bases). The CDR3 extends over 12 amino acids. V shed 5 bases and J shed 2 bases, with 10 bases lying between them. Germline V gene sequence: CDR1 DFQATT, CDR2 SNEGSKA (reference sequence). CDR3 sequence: CSALTGAYEQYF. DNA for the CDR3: TGCAGTGCTCTGACCGGGGCCTACGAGCAGTACTTC.

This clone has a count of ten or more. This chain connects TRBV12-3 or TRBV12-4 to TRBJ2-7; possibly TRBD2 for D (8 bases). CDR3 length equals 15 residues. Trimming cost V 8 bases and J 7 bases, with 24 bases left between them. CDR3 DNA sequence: TGTGCCAGCTCAAAGGGGGCTAGCGGGTCGGGAGAGCAGTACTTC. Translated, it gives CASSKGASGSGEQYF.

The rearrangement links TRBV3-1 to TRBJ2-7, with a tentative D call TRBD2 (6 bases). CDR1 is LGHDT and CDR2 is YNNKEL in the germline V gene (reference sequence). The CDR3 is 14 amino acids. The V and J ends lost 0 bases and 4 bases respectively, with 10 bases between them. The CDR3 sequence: CASSQDFAGYEQYF. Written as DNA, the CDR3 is TGTGCCAGCAGCCAAGATTTTGCGGGATACGAGCAGTACTTC.

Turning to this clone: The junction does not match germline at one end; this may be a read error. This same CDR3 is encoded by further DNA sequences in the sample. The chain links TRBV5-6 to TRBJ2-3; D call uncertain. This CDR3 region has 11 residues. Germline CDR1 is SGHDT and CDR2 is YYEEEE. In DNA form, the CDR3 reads TGTGCCAGCAGCTCTTTCGATACTCAGTATTTT. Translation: CASSSFDTQYF.

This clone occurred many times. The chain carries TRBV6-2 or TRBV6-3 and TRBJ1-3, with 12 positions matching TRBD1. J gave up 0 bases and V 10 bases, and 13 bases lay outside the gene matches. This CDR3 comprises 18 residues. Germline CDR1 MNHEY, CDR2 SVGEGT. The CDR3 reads CAIPPGQGAQGSGNTIYF. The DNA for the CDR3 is TGTGCCATACCGCCGGGACAGGGGGCCCAAGGCTCTGGAAACACCATATATTTT.

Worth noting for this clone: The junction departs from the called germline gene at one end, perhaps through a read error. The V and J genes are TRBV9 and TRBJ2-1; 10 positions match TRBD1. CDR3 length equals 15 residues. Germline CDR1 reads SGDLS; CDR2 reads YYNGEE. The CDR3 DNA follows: TGTGCCAGCAGCTGTAGGACAGGGGGGAACAATGAACAGTTCTTC. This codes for CASSCRTGGNNEQFF.

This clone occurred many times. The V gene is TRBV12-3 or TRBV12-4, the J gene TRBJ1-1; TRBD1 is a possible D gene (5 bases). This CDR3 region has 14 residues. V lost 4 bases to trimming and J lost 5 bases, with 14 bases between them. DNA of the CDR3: TGTGCCAGCAGTTGGGGACTCAGGGAGACTGAAGCTTTCTTT. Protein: CASSWGLRETEAFF.

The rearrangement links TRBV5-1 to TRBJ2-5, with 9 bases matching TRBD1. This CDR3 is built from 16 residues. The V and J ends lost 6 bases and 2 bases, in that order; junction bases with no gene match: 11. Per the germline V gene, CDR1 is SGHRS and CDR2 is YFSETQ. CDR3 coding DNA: TGCGCCAGCACCCTCGCACAGGGGGCCGCACAAGAGACCCAGTACTTC. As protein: CASTLAQGAAQETQYF.